One sample yielded the 14 T cell receptor beta chains listed below, sequenced in a study of T-cell memory formation after mild COVID-19. TCRdb processed the 5' RACE reads anew with MiXCR; each CDR3 protein has one entry. This table holds fewer than 50,000 distinct CDR3 sequences, approximately 8% found once. The sequenced sample was PBMCs or a T cell subset sorted from them (not recorded which). The source is a man aged 18-30 years who had mild COVID-19 (a few samples of this study predate the infection). Cell type and time point are not known.

This clonotype was recorded a few times. This chain joins TRBV5-6 and TRBJ2-2; D is unclear. The germline gives CDR1 SGHDT, CDR2 YYEEEE. V lost 0 bases, J lost 7 bases, and 7 bases lay in between. The CDR3 spans 13 residues. The CDR3 sequence is CASSLERDGELFF. The CDR3 DNA is TGTGCCAGCAGCTTGGAAAGGGACGGGGAGCTGTTTTTT.

This clonotype was detected ten times or more. The V and J genes are TRBV12-3 or TRBV12-4 and TRBJ2-2; 9 bases are shared with TRBD1. This CDR3 has 15 amino acids. V trimming: 7 bases; J trimming: 6 bases; junction bases outside the gene matches: 9. The CDR3 DNA sequence: TGTGCCAGCAAAACCGGGACAGGGTGGTCCGGGGAGCTGTTTTTT. This codes for CASKTGTGWSGELFF.

The rearrangement joins TRBV4-3 to TRBJ2-5; tentative D call: TRBD2 (6 bases). Germline V gene lookup returns CDR1 LGHNA and CDR2 YSLEER. V gave up 0 bases and J gave up 9 bases, with 17 bases separating them. The CDR3 is 15 residues long. CDR3 residues: CASSQEGGTRGAQYF. The CDR3 nucleotides read TGCGCCAGCAGCCAAGAGGGCGGGACCAGAGGGGCCCAGTACTTC.

This clonotype was detected many times. A junction end diverges from the germline sequence, so it may reflect a read error. The gene calls are TRBV29-1 and TRBJ2-3; D gene unclear. The germline V gene has CDR1 SQVTM and CDR2 ANQGSEA. The CDR3 is made up of 13 amino acids. DNA for the CDR3: TGCAGCGTTGTATCACATGAGAAAGATGCGCAGTATTTT. It codes for CSVVSHEKDAQYF.

The CDR3 region is CASSLASRYDEQFF. The DNA of the CDR3 is TGTGCCAGCAGCTTAGCGTCCCGGTATGATGAGCAGTTCTTC. The rearrangement uses TRBV7-6 and TRBJ2-1, with D hard to call. Trimming pared 0 bases from V and 8 bases from J, leaving 11 bases between. The CDR3 has 14 amino acids. Germline-derived CDR1 and CDR2 are SGHVS and FNYEAQ.

This rearrangement joins TRBV7-9 to TRBJ1-4; no definite D call. From germline, CDR1 is SEHNR and CDR2 FQNEAQ (reference sequence). With 5 bases removed from V and 5 bases from J, the gap between germline ends came to 15 bases. The CDR3 runs to 15 residues. This CDR3 is CASSSRTDQNEKLFF. The CDR3 nucleotides are TGTGCCAGCAGCAGCAGGACGGATCAAAATGAAAAACTGTTTTTT.

This clonotype was detected many times. The V gene is TRBV7-2, the J gene TRBJ2-1; 7 nucleotides align to TRBD1. V shed 7 bases, J shed 1 base, and the junction held 4 bases outside the gene matches. Germline assignment: CDR1 SGHTA and CDR2 FQGNSA. The CDR3 extends over 14 amino acids. This chain's CDR3 is CASTEQGSYNEQFF. In nucleotides, the CDR3 is TGTGCCAGCACCGAACAGGGGTCCTACAATGAGCAGTTCTTC. Full variable domain (missing parts from reference TRBV7-2 and TRBJ2-1): GAGVSQSPSNKVTEKGKDVELRCDPISGHTALYWYRQSLGQGLEFLIYFQGNSAPDKSGLPSDRFSAERTGGSVSTLTIQRTQQEDSAVYLCASTEQGSYNEQFFGPGTRLTVL.

This clonotype was observed at least ten times. The chain has TRBV4-1 and TRBJ1-2, with 7 bases matching TRBD1. Germline CDR1 is MGHRA and CDR2 is YSYEKL. V gave up 1 base and J gave up 8 bases; unmatched junction bases: 7. The CDR3 consists of 14 residues. CDR3: CASSQGQWTGGYTF. The CDR3, as DNA: TGCGCCAGCAGCCAAGGGCAGTGGACAGGAGGCTACACCTTC.

At least ten counts were recorded for this clonotype. V and J are TRBV5-1 and TRBJ1-5; no clear D. CDR1 SGHRS and CDR2 YFSETQ come from the germline V gene. Trimming took off 4 bases at V and 6 bases at J, with 11 bases between the two ends. The CDR3 is 13 residues long. Written as DNA, the CDR3 is TGCGCCAGCAGCCCCGAACCGGGTCAGCCCCAGCATTTT. Its translation is CASSPEPGQPQHF.

This clonotype was recorded many times. This chain connects TRBV11-2 to TRBJ2-3; 11 nucleotides agree with TRBD2. V shed 7 bases, J shed 5 bases, and the junction held 8 bases outside the gene matches. Germline assignment: CDR1 SGHAT and CDR2 FQNNGV. The CDR3 runs 15 residues. The DNA for the CDR3 is TGTGCCAGCATCACCCAGGGACTAGCGGTAGATACGCAGTATTTT. Protein product: CASITQGLAVDTQYF.

The rearrangement uses TRBV20-1 and TRBJ2-6; possibly TRBD2 for D (5 bases). This CDR3 is 14 amino acids long. V was pared by 5 bases and J by 4 bases, with 12 bases between. Germline CDR1 and CDR2: DFQATT and SNEGSKA (reference sequence). CDR3 loop: CSARGIRGANVLTF. Written as DNA, the CDR3 is TGCAGTGCTCGAGGGATCCGGGGGGCCAACGTCCTGACTTTC.

The rearrangement uses TRBV24-1 and TRBJ2-1, with 7 bases fitting TRBD1. V shed 5 bases, J shed 7 bases, and the junction held 10 bases outside the gene matches. Germline CDR1 KGHDR, CDR2 SFDVKD. CDR3 length: 15 amino acids. The CDR3 sequence: CATSGPTGLGNEQFF. In DNA form, the CDR3 reads TGTGCCACCAGTGGTCCGACAGGGTTGGGGAATGAGCAGTTCTTC.

This clonotype has ten or more counts. This chain uses TRBV12-3 or TRBV12-4 with TRBJ2-5; D may be TRBD1 (5 bases). The CDR3 consists of 14 residues. The V and J ends lost 1 base and 7 bases respectively, with 13 bases between them. The chain's CDR3 is CASSLGLVGRTQYF. The DNA of the CDR3 is TGTGCCAGCAGTTTAGGGTTGGTGGGGCGGACCCAGTACTTC.

This clonotype was seen a handful of times. The CDR3 region is CASSDTGAVNTQYF. CDR3 in DNA: TGTGCCAGCAGTGACACGGGGGCGGTAAATACGCAGTATTTT. This chain joins TRBV2 and TRBJ2-3; the D gene could be TRBD1 or TRBD2 (6 bases each). CDR3 length equals 14 residues. Deletions cut 3 bases from V and 7 bases from J, with 14 bases between. From germline, CDR1 is SNHLY and CDR2 FYNNEI.